This T cell receptor (beta chain) was recorded in a study of blood T cell repertoires in COVID-19. Overall study context: Both acute and convalescent COVID-19 samples were obtained from the United States, Italy and Spain.

How the authors handled the data: It was from reference gene primer amplification that nucleated cell counts were estimated. Method: immunoSEQ multiplex PCR; TCRdb's copy keeps in-frame clones and lacks some. The V and J calls and clone size were taken over from that table, and D and trimming were inferred from the DNA. This table has approximately 100,000 clones, approximately 85% appearing once. Per germline, CDR1 MNHEY and CDR2 SVGAGI. The CDR3 consists of 15 residues. J was trimmed by 5 bases and V by 0 bases; bases with no gene match: 3. The V gene is TRBV6-5, the J gene TRBJ1-4; TRBD1 matches 7 bases. Sequenced sample: peripheral blood. The TCR originated in a human donor in a cohort sampled during active COVID-19. The DNA for the CDR3 is TGTGCCAGCAGTTACTCTATGGGACAGAATGAAAAACTGTTTTTT. It translates to CASSYSMGQNEKLFF.